This is a list of T cell receptor beta chains from one sample in a study of cytomegalovirus exposure and HLA in healthy donors. TCRdb keeps only in-frame clones here, not all; method: immunoSEQ multiplex PCR. Of some 150,000 clones detected, 70% to 85% appear once; the ten largest clones hold approximately 2.3%. The material sequenced was PBMCs. The receptors derive from a man aged 35 to 55 in good health and CMV-seronegative. Both conserved end residues are part of each CDR3. The D gene is left open where the match is weak. Expanded clones are given a class, and other clones once, few, many or no size at all.

clone size	J gene	V gene	D gene	CDR3 protein	CDR3 DNA
NA	TRBJ2-3	TRBV28	NA	CASRHPPVDTSTDTQYF	TGTGCCAGCAGGCATCCCCCCGTCGACACTAGCACAGATACGCAGTATTTT
NA	TRBJ2-7	TRBV13	TRBD2	CASSLKRGGSYEQYF	TGTGCCAGCAGCCTGAAACGGGGCGGGAGTTACGAGCAGTACTTC
NA	TRBJ1-5	TRBV28	NA	CASSKYRSNQPQHF	TGTGCCAGCAGTAAGTACCGGTCCAATCAGCCCCAGCATTTT
NA	TRBJ2-1	TRBV7-2	TRBD1	CASSLQGQLNEQFF	TGTGCCAGCAGCCTCCAGGGACAGCTCAATGAGCAGTTCTTC
NA	TRBJ1-2	TRBV10-3	NA	CAIKWEGPSYGYTF	TGTGCCATCAAATGGGAGGGGCCCTCCTATGGCTACACCTTC
NA	TRBJ2-4	TRBV10-3	NA	CAIGRDAENIQYF	TGTGCCATCGGGCGGGACGCTGAAAACATTCAGTACTTC
once	TRBJ2-2	TRBV19	TRBD2	CASSISGGNGELFF	TGTGCCAGTAGTATTAGCGGGGGCAACGGGGAGCTGTTTTTT
NA	TRBJ1-1	TRBV4-2	TRBD1	CASSHDRGNTEAFF	TGTGCCAGCAGCCATGACAGGGGGAACACTGAAGCTTTCTTT
few	TRBJ1-1	TRBV13	NA	CASSLWGGEAFF	TGTGCCAGCAGCTTATGGGGGGGAGAAGCTTTCTTT
NA	TRBJ1-2	TRBV28	TRBD1	CASSLRQGGGIYGYTF	TGTGCCAGCAGTCTCCGACAGGGCGGCGGCATATATGGCTACACCTTC
NA	TRBJ2-5	TRBV4-2	NA	CASSRSRGRGIQTQYF	TGTGCCAGCAGCCGTTCCCGGGGGAGGGGGATACAGACCCAGTACTTC
once	TRBJ2-2	TRBV5-1	TRBD2	CASSLGPSGGNTGELFF	TGCGCCAGCAGCTTGGGTCCCAGCGGGGGAAACACCGGGGAGCTGTTTTTT
NA	TRBJ2-5	TRBV6-5	NA	CASSYSAGAPEYF	TGTGCCAGCAGTTACTCGGCGGGGGCCCCTGAATACTTC
NA	TRBJ2-7	TRBV7-9	NA	CASSLDPWDYEQYF	TGTGCCAGCAGCTTAGACCCCTGGGACTACGAGCAGTACTTC